This TCR beta chain appears in the sequencing data of a study of T-cell memory formation after mild COVID-19. Study as a whole: Among the donors, TCR clusters were largely specific to each donor. Study-wide findings and caveats: Contracting CD4+ clones were located mainly in CM and EM, and CD8+ clones in EMRA. The study found balanced CD4/CD8 in clones contracting day 15 to 85 and a CD4+ lean in later expanders.

Worth noting for this clonotype: Its specificity is not known.

Sample barcodes and UMIs were carried by the TCR alpha and TCR beta cDNA libraries that 5'RACE generated with constant-segment primers. Using its own MiXCR run on the 5' RACE reads, TCRdb lists one record per CDR3 protein. The sample lists hundreds of thousands of distinct CDR3 sequences; over 15% were seen once. V gave up 6 bases and J gave up 1 base; unmatched junction bases: 5. Germline V lookup: CDR1 ENHRY, CDR2 SYGVKD. The CDR3 runs to 15 residues. The material sequenced was PBMCs or a T cell subset sorted from them (not recorded which). The receptor was derived from a man aged 18-30 years who had mild COVID-19 (a few samples of this study predate the infection). Cell type and time point are not known. V usage is TRBV10-3 and J usage is TRBJ1-1; TRBD1 matches 10 bases. The CDR3 is CAIRAGTGENTEAFF. In DNA, the CDR3 is TGTGCCATCAGGGCCGGGACAGGGGAGAACACTGAAGCTTTCTTT.